This entry features one T cell receptor (beta chain) sequence. Its antigen is not known. This CDR3 comprises 16 residues. Germline CDR1 reads MDHEN; CDR2 reads SYDVKM. Trimming at V came to 4 bases and at J to 4 bases, leaving 9 bases not matched to a gene. This sample was included in a study of blood T cells in healthy people across ages. About the study: Using template switching, researchers captured about one barcoded beta molecule for each two T cells. Study-level points and caveats: Age brought a roughly linear fall in TCR beta diversity measured per million T cells. Nothing was known about donor CMV status, and this possibly confounded expanded clonotype changes.

A sample-barcoded 5' primer and a J-beta primer mix were used in a second PCR of about 7 to 12 cycles. TCRdb used MiXCR to reprocess the 5' RACE reads, holding one entry per CDR3 protein. The table lists 600,000 to 850,000 distinct CDR3 sequences, around a quarter of them singletons. Healthy Russian Caucasian donors spanned ages roughly 6 to 90 years. These same records also appear under a second study, on T cells of mothers and their children.

The chain links TRBV28 to TRBJ2-2, with 7 bases that match TRBD1. The sample was blood. The clonotype comes from a boy aged 5-17 years in good health. The DNA of the CDR3 is TGTGCCAGCAGTTCGCGACAGGGATGGGGCACCGGGGAGCTGTTTTTT. Translated: CASSSRQGWGTGELFF.